A single sample gave rise to the 27 T cell receptor beta chains below, sequenced in a study of T-cell memory formation after mild COVID-19. TCRdb re-called the 5' RACE reads with MiXCR, one entry per CDR3 protein. The sample holds about 470,000 distinct CDR3 sequences; 15% to 20% are singletons and the top ten take 9% to 15%. Material: PBMCs or a T cell subset sorted from them (not recorded which). The receptor source for this set is an adult woman who had mild COVID-19 (a few samples of this study predate the infection). Cell type and time point are not known.

This clonotype is a singleton in its sample. The V call is TRBV9, the J call TRBJ1-1; 11 bases are a match to TRBD1. Germline V gives CDR1 SGDLS, CDR2 YYNGEE. This CDR3 contains 14 residues. The trim removed 3 bases at V and 3 bases at J, leaving 1 base unmatched. CDR3 nucleotide sequence: TGTGCCAGCAGCGCGGGACAGGGGGACACTGAAGCTTTCTTT. As protein: CASSAGQGDTEAFF.

V is TRBV7-9 and J is TRBJ1-2; D unresolved. The V gene lost 5 bases and the J gene lost 5 bases, with 9 bases spanning the gap. CDR1 and CDR2 (germline): SEHNR, FQNEAQ (reference sequence). The length of the CDR3 is 12 residues. The CDR3 sequence is CASSLDQYGYTF. CDR3 DNA sequence: TGTGCCAGCAGCCTTGACCAATATGGCTACACCTTC.

This clonotype was seen a few times. The chain employs TRBV9 and TRBJ1-1; D not resolved. The CDR3 is made up of 14 amino acids. Germline values: CDR1 SGDLS, CDR2 YYNGEE. V shed 2 bases and J shed 2 bases, with 10 bases lying between them. CDR3 loop: CASSVRQLNTEAFF. The CDR3 nucleotides are TGTGCCAGCAGCGTCCGACAACTCAACACTGAAGCTTTCTTT.

The gene calls are TRBV29-1 and TRBJ2-1; 11 nucleotides align to TRBD2. CDR3 length: 15 amino acids. The germline CDR1 and CDR2 sequences are SQVTM and ANQGSEA. With V trimmed by 0 bases and J by 8 bases, 6 bases remained unmatched. The CDR3 loop reads CSVEEVAGGPHEQFF. The CDR3 coding sequence is TGCAGCGTTGAAGAGGTAGCGGGGGGGCCCCATGAGCAGTTCTTC.

The chain is built from TRBV9 and TRBJ2-5; D perhaps matches TRBD1 (6 bases). The germline V gene encodes CDR1 SGDLS and CDR2 YYNGEE. Trimming pared 0 bases from V and 2 bases from J, leaving 11 bases between. The CDR3 extends over 15 amino acids. CDR3 residues: CASSVETGSQETQYF. The CDR3 DNA reads TGTGCCAGCAGCGTAGAGACAGGCTCACAAGAGACCCAGTACTTC.

This clonotype was seen more than once but under ten times. The V and J genes are TRBV29-1 and TRBJ2-3; 13 bases are a match to TRBD2. There are 16 residues in the CDR3. Germline CDR1 is SQVTM and CDR2 is ANQGSEA. V shed 6 bases and J 6 bases; nucleotides not matched to a gene: 12. Here the CDR3 DNA reads TGCAGCGTCCCCCGGACTAGCGGGAGCAGTGGGGATACGCAGTATTTT. This translates into CSVPRTSGSSGDTQYF.

In this sample, this clonotype turned up many times. The chain couples TRBV5-1 to TRBJ2-1, with D perhaps given as TRBD1 or TRBD2 (5 bases each). CDR3 length equals 12 residues. Germline V lookup: CDR1 SGHRS, CDR2 YFSETQ. Trimming shortened V by 4 bases and J by 8 bases, and 10 bases separated the two germline ends. CDR3 amino acids: CASSPRGDEQFF. DNA for the CDR3: TGCGCCAGCAGCCCTAGGGGAGATGAGCAGTTCTTC.

This clonotype has more than one count but fewer than ten. The V call is TRBV29-1, the J call TRBJ2-7; TRBD2 is a possible D gene (5 bases). The V and J ends lost 4 bases and 1 base respectively, with 8 bases between them. Germline V gives CDR1 SQVTM, CDR2 ANQGSEA. This CDR3 has 12 amino acids. CDR3 region: CSVGSGSYEQYF. The CDR3 region has the DNA TGCAGCGTTGGCAGCGGATCCTACGAGCAGTACTTC.

Only a few counts were recorded for this clonotype. The V and J genes are TRBV27 and TRBJ2-2, with a tentative D call TRBD1 (5 bases). V was pared by 6 bases and J by 1 base, with 6 bases between. The CDR3 runs 13 residues. Per the germline V gene, CDR1 is MNHEY and CDR2 is SMNVEV (reference sequence). The CDR3 DNA is TGTGCCAGCAGAAGGGGGAACACCGGGGAGCTGTTTTTT. Translation: CASRRGNTGELFF.

This clonotype showed up just a few times. The chain carries TRBV11-3 and TRBJ2-1; no clear D gene. The CDR3 has 11 amino acids. Germline assignment: CDR1 SGHNT and CDR2 YENEEA. Trimming took 2 bases from V and 8 from J, leaving 4 bases between them. The CDR3 coding sequence is TGTGCCAGCAGCTTACGGCATGAGCAGTTCTTC. Residues: CASSLRHEQFF. Looking up the rest from reference TRBV11-3 and TRBJ2-1 gives the full variable domain: EAGVVQSPRYKIIEKKQPVAFWCNPISGHNTLYWYLQNLGQGPELLIRYENEEAVDDSQLPKDRFSAERLKGVDSTLKIQPAELGDSAVYLCASSLRHEQFFGPGTRLTVL.

The chain carries TRBV5-1 and TRBJ1-1, with D possibly being TRBD1 (6 bases). CDR1 is SGHRS and CDR2 is YFSETQ in the germline V gene. This CDR3 contains 16 residues. Trimming removed 3 bases at V and 7 bases at J, with 22 bases between. CDR3 region: CASSSPGHSGPNEAFF. CDR3 nucleotides: TGCGCCAGCAGCTCGCCGGGACACTCGGGCCCCAATGAAGCTTTCTTT.

The rearrangement joins TRBV27 to TRBJ2-7, with 8 bases that match TRBD1. Germline V gene sequence: CDR1 MNHEY, CDR2 SMNVEV (reference sequence). The V segment lost 1 base and the J segment 6 bases; nucleotides outside the gene matches: 5. The length of the CDR3 is 14 residues. The CDR3 is CASSLYPGGAEQYF. The DNA of the CDR3 is TGTGCCAGCAGTTTATATCCAGGGGGCGCCGAGCAGTACTTC.

V is TRBV2 and J is TRBJ2-1; D might be TRBD2 (5 bases). Germline loops: CDR1 SNHLY, CDR2 FYNNEI. The CDR3 contains 14 residues. Trimming left V 9 bases short and J 5 bases short, with 17 bases between. The CDR3 nucleotides read TGTGCCAGTGATCGGGGATCTCGGAACAATGAGCAGTTCTTC. Protein sequence: CASDRGSRNNEQFF.

This sequence joins TRBV9 and TRBJ1-1, with D unresolved. Trimming cost V 5 bases and J 1 base, with 12 bases left between them. Germline-derived CDR1 and CDR2 are SGDLS and YYNGEE. The CDR3 sequence is 14 residues long. The DNA for the CDR3 is TGTGCCAGCAGTGCGGAGCGGTGGAACACTGAAGCTTTCTTT. Its translation is CASSAERWNTEAFF. Drawing the rest from reference TRBV9 and TRBJ1-1, the complete variable domain is DSGVTQTPKHLITATGQRVTLRCSPRSGDLSVYWYQQSLDQGLQFLIQYYNGEERAKGNILERFSAQQFPDLHSELNLSSLELGDSALYFCASSAERWNTEAFFGQGTRLTVV.

The sample holds a few counts of this clonotype. The chain joins TRBV7-9 to TRBJ2-7; 8 bases map to TRBD2. This CDR3 comprises 13 residues. Germline V gene data show CDR1 as SEHNR and CDR2 as FQNEAQ (reference sequence). J gave up 5 bases and V 8 bases, and 8 bases lay outside the gene matches. The DNA for the CDR3 is TGTGCCAGCTCGGGCCTAGCGGGCAACGAGCAGTACTTC. It translates to CASSGLAGNEQYF.

This clonotype was detected many times. The chain links TRBV27 to TRBJ1-6; no reliable D call. Trimming removed 2 bases at V and 7 bases at J, with 3 bases between. The V gene's germline CDR1 is MNHEY and CDR2 SMNVEV (reference sequence). This CDR3 is built from 12 residues. In DNA form, the CDR3 reads TGTGCCAGCAGTTTACGGAATTCACCCCTCCACTTT. Translation: CASSLRNSPLHF.

This clonotype was counted only a few times. V usage is TRBV5-5 and J usage is TRBJ1-2, with 8 bases that match TRBD1. The V gene's germline CDR1 is SGHKS and CDR2 YYEKEE (reference sequence). The CDR3 is 14 amino acids. J lost 3 bases, V lost 3 bases, and 4 bases had no gene match. This chain's CDR3 is CASSSLQGDYGYTF. Here the CDR3 DNA reads TGTGCCAGCAGCTCTCTACAGGGGGACTATGGCTACACCTTC.

This chain links TRBV12-3 or TRBV12-4 with TRBJ2-7; D possibly matches TRBD1 or TRBD2 (5 bases each). Trimming pared 4 bases from V and 4 bases from J, leaving 14 bases between. CDR3 length equals 14 residues. The DNA of the CDR3 is TGTGCCAGCAGTTCACACGGGGCGAATTACGAGCAGTACTTC. As protein: CASSSHGANYEQYF.

This clonotype was seen many times. The chain carries TRBV5-1 and TRBJ2-5; 8 nucleotides align to TRBD2. The germline V gene has CDR1 SGHRS and CDR2 YFSETQ. V shed 4 bases, J shed 3 bases, and the junction held 8 bases outside the gene matches. This CDR3 has 15 residues. CDR3 sequence reads: CASSGAGAVEETQYF. DNA for the CDR3: TGCGCCAGCAGCGGAGCGGGGGCGGTGGAAGAGACCCAGTACTTC.

This clonotype was seen more than once but under ten times. Sequence at one end of the junction differs from germline and may be a read error. The genes are TRBV5-1 and TRBJ2-1, with 10 bases fitting TRBD2. Looked up from germline, CDR1 is SGHRS and CDR2 is YFSETQ. This CDR3 contains 14 residues. The CDR3 loop is CASSLELTSGSRVF. Here the CDR3 DNA reads TGCGCCAGCAGCTTGGAGTTGACTAGCGGGTCAAGGGTCTTC. Supplemented by reference TRBV5-1 and TRBJ2-1, the full variable domain reads KAGVTQTPRYLIKTRGQQVTLSCSPISGHRSVSWYQQTPGQGLQFLFEYFSETQRNKGNFPGRFSGRQFSNSRSEMNVSTLELGDSALYLCASSLELTSGSRVFGPGTRLTVL.

This clonotype came up a few times. The CDR3 loop reads CASSGSSGPYIQYF. The CDR3 bases are TGTGCCAGCAGCGGCTCCAGTGGGCCGTACATTCAGTACTTC. The gene calls are TRBV9 and TRBJ2-4, with no clear D. The ends were cut back, 3 bases at V and 8 bases at J, with 15 bases in the middle. Germline V gene data show CDR1 as SGDLS and CDR2 as YYNGEE. The CDR3 is made up of 14 amino acids. Complete variable domain (other parts from reference TRBV9 and TRBJ2-4): DSGVTQTPKHLITATGQRVTLRCSPRSGDLSVYWYQQSLDQGLQFLIQYYNGEERAKGNILERFSAQQFPDLHSELNLSSLELGDSALYFCASSGSSGPYIQYFGAGTRLSVL.

The table lists this clonotype with a few counts. The rearrangement joins TRBV6-5 to TRBJ2-6, with D tentatively TRBD2 (5 bases). The CDR3 extends over 17 amino acids. Germline V CDR1 and CDR2: MNHEY, SVGAGI. V was shortened by 0 bases and J by 2 bases, with 11 bases between the two germline ends. The CDR3 nucleotides are TGTGCCAGCAGTTACTCGGGTTCGAGGGCTGGGGCCAACGTCCTGACTTTC. Protein sequence: CASSYSGSRAGANVLTF.

The V and J genes are TRBV5-1 and TRBJ2-2, with D perhaps matching TRBD2 (7 bases). V was shortened by 2 bases and J by 1 base, with 12 bases between the two germline ends. Germline assignment: CDR1 SGHRS and CDR2 YFSETQ. The CDR3 loop spans 16 amino acids. The DNA for the CDR3 is TGCGCCAGCAGCTTTGGCGGGGGCCTGAACACCGGGGAGCTGTTTTTT. It specifies CASSFGGGLNTGELFF.

This clonotype was observed a few times. The chain joins TRBV20-1 to TRBJ2-7, with TRBD2 matching over 8 bases. Trimming removed 5 bases from V and 2 bases from J; junction bases left unmatched: 11. The CDR3 totals 15 residues. Germline V gene sequence: CDR1 DFQATT, CDR2 SNEGSKA (reference sequence). CDR3 DNA sequence: TGCAGTGCTCAACTACCCACTAGCGGCACCTACGAGCAGTACTTC. Encoded protein: CSAQLPTSGTYEQYF.

The CDR3: CATSRGRLAGNGYEQYF. The CDR3 DNA sequence: TGTGCCACCAGCAGAGGCCGGCTAGCGGGGAACGGATACGAGCAGTACTTC. The chain has TRBV15 and TRBJ2-7; 9 bases match TRBD2. Germline V gene lookup returns CDR1 LNHNV and CDR2 YYDKDF (reference sequence). This CDR3 contains 17 residues. Trimming removed 1 base from V and 4 bases from J; junction bases left unmatched: 11. Complete variable domain (other parts from reference TRBV15 and TRBJ2-7): DAMVIQNPRYQVTQFGKPVTLSCSQTLNHNVMYWYQQKSSQAPKLLFHYYDKDFNNEADTPDNFQSRRPNTSFCFLDIRSPGLGDTAMYLCATSRGRLAGNGYEQYFGPGTRLTVT.

This clonotype was seen only a few times. The chain has TRBV27 and TRBJ1-1, with D maybe TRBD1 (6 bases). In germline, CDR1 is MNHEY, CDR2 SMNVEV (reference sequence). Trimming removed 8 bases from V and 1 base from J, with 14 bases in between. CDR3 length equals 14 residues. CDR3 sequence reads: CASRDDRRNTEAFF. CDR3 nucleotides: TGTGCCAGCCGGGACGACAGGCGGAACACTGAAGCTTTCTTT.

This chain connects TRBV29-1 to TRBJ2-5; D call uncertain. The CDR3 totals 14 residues. Germline CDR1 is SQVTM and CDR2 is ANQGSEA. Trimming stripped 0 bases from V and 2 bases from J, with 10 bases between. The CDR3: CSVEDAGLQETQYF. Here the CDR3 DNA reads TGCAGCGTTGAAGATGCCGGCCTTCAAGAGACCCAGTACTTC.